This T cell receptor beta chain was sequenced during a study of T-cell memory formation after mild COVID-19. Study-wide background: Each donor largely had its own TCR clusters.

Notes on the study in general: The study found balanced CD4/CD8 in clones contracting day 15 to 85 and a CD4+ lean in later expanders. The main location of contracting CD4+ clones was CM and EM, and that of contracting CD8+ clones was EMRA.

The CDR3 contains 16 residues. After removal of 5 bases from V and 8 bases from J, the junction contained 17 bases not matched to a gene. Germline CDR1 reads MNHEY; CDR2 reads SVGAGI. Points on this clonotype: The antigen remains undetermined.

TCRalpha and TCRbeta libraries used 5'RACE with constant-segment primers and UMIs. TCRdb re-called the 5' RACE reads through MiXCR, storing one row per CDR3 protein. In the table there are around 300,000 distinct CDR3 sequences, roughly 15% of which are singletons. The source is a young man who had mild COVID-19 (a few samples of this study predate the infection). Cell type and time point are not known. The V gene is TRBV6-5, the J gene TRBJ1-2; 7 bases agree with TRBD1. The source material was PBMCs or a T cell subset sorted from them (not recorded which). In DNA, the CDR3 is TGTGCCAGCAGTCCAGGGGGAGACAGGGATCCTTCCGGCTACACCTTC. It encodes CASSPGGDRDPSGYTF.